The 2 T cell receptor beta chains below all came from one sample that was sequenced in a study of T cell responses to AZD1222 COVID-19 vaccine. Only in-frame clones appear in the TCRdb table, and some are missing; sequencing was by immunoSEQ multiplex PCR. This repertoire shows under 95,000 clones, around 90% found once; its top ten account for 3%. The sequenced sample was peripheral blood, obtained on day 0 of AZD1222 vaccination. Receptor source: an adult in good health.

The chain combines TRBV15 with TRBJ2-7; a weak D match, TRBD2 (6 bases). V shed 0 bases and J shed 3 bases, with 12 bases lying between them. The CDR3 consists of 15 residues. Germline-derived CDR1 and CDR2 are LNHNV and YYDKDF (reference sequence). The CDR3 DNA is TGTGCCACCAGCAGAGATAGTCAGGGAGGCTACGAGCAGTACTTC. It encodes CATSRDSQGGYEQYF.

The rearrangement uses TRBV6-4 and TRBJ2-1; TRBD2 matches at 9 bases. The trim removed 0 bases at V and 7 bases at J, leaving 4 bases unmatched. Germline V CDR1 and CDR2: MRHNA, SNTAGT. The CDR3 has 15 residues. The CDR3 sequence: CASSDSGLAGNEQFF. The CDR3 nucleotides read TGTGCCAGCAGTGACTCAGGCCTAGCGGGAAATGAGCAGTTCTTC.